This TCR beta chain was observed in a study of T-cell reconstitution after alpha-beta-depleted transplantation in children. Study observations and caveats: There were some patients whose high TCRbeta diversity at day 60 came from surviving recipient T cells and thymic progenitors. Several hundred expanded graft clones reportedly gave rise to the alpha-beta T cells present about two months after transplant. One year after transplant, T-cell counts and diversity came mostly from newly produced T cells.

As it was prepared, the TCRbeta library received unique molecular identifiers. TCRdb reanalysed the PCR reads using MiXCR and keeps one entry per CDR3 protein. The sample includes fewer than 350,000 distinct CDR3 sequences, 6.5% to 9% seen only once; the top ten take approximately 9%. Germline V gene data show CDR1 as MNHNS and CDR2 as SASEGT. The CDR3 spans 21 residues. Trimming removed 2 bases from V and 0 bases from J, with 29 bases in between. Note on this clonotype: Its antigen is still unknown.

This material consisted of peripheral blood, taken 360 days after TCRalphabeta/CD19-depleted stem cell transplant. The chain joins TRBV6-1 to TRBJ2-7; D may match TRBD1 or TRBD2 (5 bases each). The sequence was obtained from a female patient aged 2-15 years who had a stem cell transplant for Fanconi anemia, so the T cells may come from the graft donor. CDR3 nucleotide sequence: TGTGCCAGCAGTGAACCCGTCCGTGGGACCGTCCGTCAGGGAGACTCCTACGAGCAGTACGTC. Residues: CASSEPVRGTVRQGDSYEQYV.